This note documents a single T cell receptor (beta chain) sequence. Its antigen remains unidentified. This specimen belongs to a study of T cells after yellow fever vaccination. Study results and caveats: At about 97% for CD4 and roughly 87% for CD8, most primary-vaccination clones showed up again after the booster.

The study made its TCR cDNA through 5'RACE template switching. That step introduced a universal primer site along with UMIs. One entry per CDR3 protein results from TCRdb running MiXCR on the 5' RACE reads. The table lists 400,000 to 450,000 distinct CDR3 sequences, approximately 19% of them singletons, with over 15% in the top ten. CDR1 is SGDLS, CDR2 YYNGEE, per germline. V was cut by 4 bases and J by 5 bases, with 13 bases left in between. There are 14 residues in the CDR3. The sequencing used PBMCs, collected before the yellow fever booster vaccination. The source is a man in his late teens or twenties who received the YFV17D yellow fever vaccine. The rearrangement joins TRBV9 to TRBJ2-1; D gene unclear. The CDR3 DNA is TGTGCCAGCAGCAACCGGGTCACTGACAATGAGCAGTTCTTC. Amino acid sequence: CASSNRVTDNEQFF.